This TCR beta chain is from a study of siplizumab effects on memory and regulatory T cells (dated 2019 in TCRdb). Regarding the study in general: The study examined how the anti-CD2 antibody siplizumab affects alloreactive T-cell subsets in allogeneic mixed lymphocyte reactions built from human PBMCs.

Comments on this clone: Its antigen is not yet known. Nothing much larger sits one base from this clone, and base qualities are not available.

Library generation was performed with the immunoSEQ multiplex PCR assay. Each sample had some 9.7 x 10^4 TCR templates assayed by the deep sequencing platform. Genomic DNA extracted from sorted T cells was used for TCRbeta CDR3 sequencing. The authors processed their data as follows. The R programming language was used for the clonal analysis of the TCRbeta CDR3 data. Alloreactive CD4+ and CD8+ clones were identified by comparing unstimulated samples to CFSE-low samples taken after the reaction. Regulatory or non-regulatory origin was assigned to alloreactive CD4+ clones by matching of sequences to sorted unstimulated Treg and non-Treg repertoires. TCRdb obtained this table from immuneACCESS and retained in-frame rearrangements with V and J assigned. These tables miss some clones; where compared with another copy, unresolved V genes account for less than half of the shortfall, and the remainder is unexplained. V and J calls and clone size are given by that table; D and trimming were obtained from the DNA. The sample has 100,000 to 120,000 clones on record, 85% to 95% of them singletons. The ten largest clones capture 0.32% of the sample.

Results the study describes overall, beyond this receptor: In reactions with siplizumab, an average of about 75% of mappable alloreactive CD4+ clones were Treg-derived, compared with roughly 27% in control reactions. About 75-95% of proliferating CD4+ or CD8+ clones could not be given a naive or memory phenotype. Unstimulated naive T cells appeared more diverse than memory T cells, and naive cells seemed to contribute substantially to the alloresponse. Siplizumab significantly reduced the cumulative frequency of alloreactive sequences traceable to unstimulated CD4+ memory T cells. No functional confirmation was obtained for the suppressive function of proliferating Tregs from siplizumab cultures. Because sequences below about 10^-5 frequency were poorly captured, only a minor fraction of alloreactive clones could be mapped to unstimulated subsets.

Sorted unstimulated T cells and proliferating T cells recovered from mixed lymphocyte reactions underwent TCRbeta CDR3 sequencing. Fresh whole blood from fewer than 12 HLA-typed healthy donors was used to isolate PBMCs. The CDR3, cysteine through phenylalanine, is 13 amino acids long. The retained sequence is limited to the CDR3, 39 bases, with the frame set at the first base. V is shortened by 6 bases, J by 0 bases, and the region joining them spans 9 bases. CDR1 SGHTA and CDR2 FQGNSA were looked up in the germline V gene. The sequence joins TRBV7-2 to TRBJ2-7; there is no confident call for the D gene. Sequenced input: CD4+ T cells sorted from blood. This sequence originates from a human donor in good health. The CDR3 region reads CASSRTPSYEQYF. The DNA sequence is as follows: TGTGCCAGCAGTCGGACGCCCTCCTACGAGCAGTACTTC.